Listed below are T cell receptor beta chains from one sample, sequenced in a study of immune evolution from preneoplasia to lung adenocarcinoma. Sequencing was performed with immunoSEQ multiplex PCR; in TCRdb, only in-frame clones are kept and a portion is missing. The sample lists over 6,500 clones; approximately 80% were seen once. Sample: FFPE invasive lung adenocarcinoma tissue. The receptors were gathered from a person aged 50-70 years with lung adenocarcinoma. Each CDR3 is given with its conserved first and last residue. A D gene is named only where the DNA matches it firmly. Clone size is not always given. Where it is, it says once, few, many or a class for expanded clones.

clone_size: once; d_call: .; j_call: TRBJ2-1; cdr3_length: 14; v_call: TRBV11-2; cdr3_nt: TGTGCCAGCAGCCCCGAGGCCATATACAATGAGCAGTTCTTC; cdr3_aa: CASSPEAIYNEQFF
clone_size: .; d_call: .; j_call: TRBJ2-7; cdr3_length: 16; v_call: TRBV18; cdr3_nt: TGTGCCAGCTCACCGGCCTCTCGGCACACAGGAGCGGTGCAGTACTTC; cdr3_aa: CASSPASRHTGAVQYF
clone_size: .; d_call: .; j_call: TRBJ1-3; cdr3_length: 15; v_call: TRBV7-8; cdr3_nt: TGTGCCAGCAGCTTATCGGCCCCAGGAGGAAACACCATATATTTT; cdr3_aa: CASSLSAPGGNTIYF
clone_size: few; d_call: .; j_call: TRBJ2-5; cdr3_length: 13; v_call: TRBV2; cdr3_nt: TGTGCCAGCAGTGAAGAGCTTTTGGAGACCCAGTACTTC; cdr3_aa: CASSEELLETQYF
clone_size: .; d_call: .; j_call: TRBJ1-2; cdr3_length: 14; v_call: TRBV29-1; cdr3_nt: TGCAGCGTTGAATCGGGGCCAAGCAACTATGGCTACACCTTC; cdr3_aa: CSVESGPSNYGYTF
clone_size: .; d_call: TRBD2; j_call: TRBJ2-1; cdr3_length: 15; v_call: TRBV5-1; cdr3_nt: TGCGCCAGCAGCTGGGGGGCTAGCGGGAGTTATGAGCAGTTCTTC; cdr3_aa: CASSWGASGSYEQFF
clone_size: .; d_call: .; j_call: TRBJ2-7; cdr3_length: 16; v_call: TRBV28; cdr3_nt: TGTGCCAGCACCCCCGCGGGATCGGATTTATTCTACGAGCAGTACTTC; cdr3_aa: CASTPAGSDLFYEQYF
clone_size: .; d_call: .; j_call: TRBJ2-7; cdr3_length: 16; v_call: TRBV28; cdr3_nt: TGTGCCAGCAGTTTAACGGGTGACCAAAGCTCCTACGAGCAGTACTTC; cdr3_aa: CASSLTGDQSSYEQYF
clone_size: .; d_call: TRBD1; j_call: TRBJ1-5; cdr3_length: 17; v_call: TRBV28; cdr3_nt: TGTGCCAGCAGTTTTCGGACAGGTACTCCTAGCAATCAGCCCCAGCATTTT; cdr3_aa: CASSFRTGTPSNQPQHF
clone_size: .; d_call: .; j_call: TRBJ1-4; cdr3_length: 15; v_call: TRBV6-6; cdr3_nt: TGTGCCACCCATATGGGGGGTCCGGCTAATGAAAAACTGTTTTTT; cdr3_aa: CATHMGGPANEKLFF
clone_size: .; d_call: .; j_call: TRBJ1-1; cdr3_length: 13; v_call: TRBV5-1; cdr3_nt: TGCGCCAGCAGCTTGGGGGGGAACACTGAAGCTTTCTTT; cdr3_aa: CASSLGGNTEAFF
clone_size: few; d_call: TRBD1; j_call: TRBJ1-5; cdr3_length: 14; v_call: TRBV28; cdr3_nt: TGTGCCAGCAGGACAGGGGCTAGCAATCAGCCCCAGCATTTT; cdr3_aa: CASRTGASNQPQHF
clone_size: .; d_call: .; j_call: TRBJ1-2; cdr3_length: 15; v_call: TRBV7-6; cdr3_nt: TGTGCCAGCAGCTTAGCGACAGGAGCCGGAGGCGGCTACACTTTC; cdr3_aa: CASSLATGAGGGYTF
clone_size: .; d_call: TRBD2; j_call: TRBJ2-1; cdr3_length: 18; v_call: TRBV9; cdr3_nt: TGTGCCAGCAGCGTATCCCCCACGGGGACTAGCGGGAGGGATGAGCAGTTCTTC; cdr3_aa: CASSVSPTGTSGRDEQFF
clone_size: .; d_call: .; j_call: TRBJ2-5; cdr3_length: 12; v_call: TRBV7-4; cdr3_nt: TGTGCCAGCAGCGAGAAGGTCCACCGACAGTACTTC; cdr3_aa: CASSEKVHRQYF
clone_size: once; d_call: .; j_call: TRBJ1-3; cdr3_length: 11; v_call: TRBV29-1; cdr3_nt: TGCAGCGTTGGGACTCCGGGAGGGATATATTTT; cdr3_aa: CSVGTPGGIYF
clone_size: .; d_call: .; j_call: TRBJ1-3; cdr3_length: 14; v_call: TRBV30; cdr3_nt: TGTGCCGGACGGACAGCTACAGGTGGAAACACCATATATTTT; cdr3_aa: CAGRTATGGNTIYF
clone_size: .; d_call: .; j_call: TRBJ1-1; cdr3_length: 13; v_call: TRBV6-6; cdr3_nt: TGTGCCAGCGTCGGGCGGATGAACACTGAAGCTTTCTTT; cdr3_aa: CASVGRMNTEAFF